The clone carrying this T cell receptor (beta chain) was counted a single time. In the authors' workflow: Nucleated cell counts were estimated from reference gene primer amplification. The repertoire was sequenced with immunoSEQ multiplex PCR; TCRdb's copy has only in-frame clones and lacks some. From that table come the V and J calls and clone size; the DNA was used to work out D and trimming. Of 250,000 or so clones listed, 80% to 85% were seen once; the top ten hold roughly 3.1%. Recruits, aged roughly 18 to 90 years, lived in 24 US areas. This entry comes from a study of blood T cell repertoires in COVID-19. The receptor's source is a man between 45 and 60 years old who had recovered from COVID-19. Specimen: PBMCs or T cells enriched from blood (not recorded which).

CDR3 sequence (DNA): TGTGCCAGCAGTCCGACAGGGTTGAAGGAGTACTTC. This encodes CASSPTGLKEYF. This sequence joins TRBV2 and TRBJ2-7; 7 positions match TRBD1. The CDR3 totals 12 residues. The germline V gene has CDR1 SNHLY and CDR2 FYNNEI. V gave up 5 bases and J gave up 11 bases; unmatched junction bases: 9.